This section outlines one T cell receptor beta chain sequence together with its context. This clonotype has ten or more counts. Its antigen remains undetermined. Base qualities are missing; no much larger clone stands one base away. This specimen's treatment or condition label, interpreted: live attenuated yellow fever vaccine strain. At every blood-draw timepoint, two biological replicates of bulk PBMCs were collected. PBMCs were isolated from peripheral blood using a standard Ficoll-Paque protocol. RNA was extracted with TriZol from bulk PBMCs, CD4 and CD8 fractions, and dextramer-positive and dextramer-negative fractions. At the junction V is shortened by 7 bases and J by 4 bases; bases outside the gene matches: 8. From its cysteine to its phenylalanine, the CDR3 spans 13 amino acids. Kept here is only the CDR3 DNA, which spans 39 bases and is read in frame from base 1. The germline V gene provides CDR1 SGHRS and CDR2 YFSETQ.

The sample comes from a study of T cells after yellow fever vaccination (dated by TCRdb to between 2019 and 2020). Some background on the complete study: Libraries from fractions with low cell numbers were prepared with the SMART-Seq v4 Ultra Low Input RNA kit. To follow T-cell clones before and after both primary and booster YFV17D yellow fever vaccination, bulk TCR alpha and beta repertoires underwent longitudinal sequencing. The cohort comprised two healthy male donors, one aged 18 to 30 and one aged 30 to 40 years. Blood samples were taken at several timepoints before and after primary and secondary immunization, and bulk PBMC replicates and cell subsets were isolated.

Here is what the overall study found, with its caveats: After the booster, most clones that had expanded after primary vaccination were detected again (approximately 97% of CD4 and 70% to 90% of CD8), suggesting broad maintenance of memory. The secondary T-cell response was found to be weaker but faster than the primary response, with a peak reached on day 5 rather than on day 15. A small share of clonotypes was detected in both CD4 and CD8 compartments, with the overlap likely arising from convergent recombination. Only a couple of donors were included in the study, so the extent to which the findings can be generalized is limited. Computational filtering was needed because FACS-sorted repertoires could contain abundant contaminating clonotypes from the bulk population.

TCR cDNA was synthesized by 5'RACE template switching, which introduced a universal primer site and unique molecular identifiers. cDNA synthesis was primed from both the TCR alpha and TCR beta constant segments. Library amplification involved two PCR steps, and the second step added sample barcodes and sequencing adapters. Sequencing of libraries was performed on Illumina HiSeq 2500 (2x100 bp) or NovaSeq (2x150 bp). On the authors' methods: Reads were demultiplexed and collapsed into UMI consensus sequences with MIGEC, and V(D)J alignment was performed with MiXCR. Clonotypes responding to the vaccine were identified with edgeR on replicate PBMC samples, with the criteria of FDR below 0.01 and a log2 fold change above 5 up to day 15. CD4 or CD8 identity was assigned to each bulk clonotype according to whether the clonotype was present at higher abundance in the sequenced CD4 repertoire or the sequenced CD8 repertoire. The public sequencing data were trimmed at Q25 with fastp and processed into clonotypes with MiXCR by TCRdb, which kept only in-frame beta chains. Rows are combined by CDR3 protein, so each entry shows the most common genes and DNA. For this entry, the V and J calls and clone size follow TCRdb and not the study's own pipeline. The sample table contains fewer than 450,000 distinct CDR3 sequences; only one count was recorded for around a tenth of them. In total, the top ten clones hold more than 15% of the sample.

This specimen was PBMCs, taken on the day of the first yellow fever vaccination. The chain links TRBV5-1 with TRBJ2-7; 7 middle bases align to TRBD1. The sequence was collected from a man aged 18-30 years who received the YFV17D yellow fever vaccine. The DNA is TGCGCCAGCGCCTGGGACAGACCATACGAGCAGTACTTC. Its protein is CASAWDRPYEQYF.